This is a list of T cell receptor beta chains from one sample in a study of T-cell reconstitution after alpha-beta-depleted transplantation in children. TCRdb passed the PCR reads through MiXCR, listing each CDR3 protein once. Altogether about 980,000 distinct CDR3 sequences are present, roughly 29% being singletons, with the ten largest covering under 30%. Sample: PBMCs, mostly from graft donor cells, taken 360 days after TCRalphabeta/CD19-depleted stem cell transplant. The source is a boy younger than two who had a stem cell transplant for SCID, so the T cells may come from the graft donor. The CDR3 runs from the conserved cysteine through the conserved F or W.

CAMGDYEQYF,TRBV10-3,TRBJ2-7
CSAPIGGRPDYEQYF,TRBV20-1,TRBJ2-7
CSARRGVQPQHF,TRBV20-1,TRBJ1-5
CASSLSQGVAGELFF,TRBV7-8,TRBJ2-2
CSASIPPGRNGQYF,TRBV20-1,TRBJ2-7
CASSPFQTGSNYEQYF,TRBV5-6,TRBJ2-7
CASSQGQGRTGELFF,TRBV9,TRBJ2-2
CATSRDWRQGGAGELFF,TRBV15,TRBJ2-2
CASSADRSRNQPQHF,TRBV2,TRBJ1-5
CSARVQVVGDTQYF,TRBV20-1,TRBJ2-3
CSVASTGTGYGYTF,TRBV29-1,TRBJ1-2
CASSQEGGGGTGELFF,TRBV4-3,TRBJ2-2
CASSQDLGGASYNEQFF,TRBV3-1,TRBJ2-1
CSATQLARETQYF,TRBV20-1,TRBJ2-5
CASSNPLVGGEQFF,TRBV11-2,TRBJ2-1
CSARDHLHTQYF,TRBV20-1,TRBJ2-3
CASSLSGATNTGELFF,TRBV5-1,TRBJ2-2